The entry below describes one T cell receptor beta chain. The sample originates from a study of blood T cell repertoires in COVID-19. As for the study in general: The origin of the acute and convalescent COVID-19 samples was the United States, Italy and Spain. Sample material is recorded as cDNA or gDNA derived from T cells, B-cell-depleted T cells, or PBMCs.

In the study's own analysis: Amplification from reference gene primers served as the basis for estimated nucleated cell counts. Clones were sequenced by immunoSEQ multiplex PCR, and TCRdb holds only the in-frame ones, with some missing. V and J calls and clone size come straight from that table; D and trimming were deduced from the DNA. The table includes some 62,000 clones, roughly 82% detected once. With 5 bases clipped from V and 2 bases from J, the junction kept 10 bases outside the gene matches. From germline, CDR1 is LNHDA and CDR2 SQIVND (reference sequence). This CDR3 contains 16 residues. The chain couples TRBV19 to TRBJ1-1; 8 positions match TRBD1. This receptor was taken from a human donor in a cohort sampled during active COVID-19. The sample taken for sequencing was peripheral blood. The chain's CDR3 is CASSVGRGRLNTEAFF. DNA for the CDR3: TGTGCCAGTAGTGTCGGCAGGGGGCGATTAAACACTGAAGCTTTCTTT.